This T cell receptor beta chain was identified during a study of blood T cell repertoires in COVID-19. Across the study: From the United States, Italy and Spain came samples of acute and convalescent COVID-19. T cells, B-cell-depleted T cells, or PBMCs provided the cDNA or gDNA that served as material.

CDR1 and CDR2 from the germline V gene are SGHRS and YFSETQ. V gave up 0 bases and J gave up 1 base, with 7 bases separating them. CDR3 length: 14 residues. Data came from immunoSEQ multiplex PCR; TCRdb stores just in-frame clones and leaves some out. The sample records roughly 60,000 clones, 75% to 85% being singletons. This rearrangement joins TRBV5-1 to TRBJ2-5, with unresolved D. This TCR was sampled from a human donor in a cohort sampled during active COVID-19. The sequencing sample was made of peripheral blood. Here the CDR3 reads CASSLVSSQETQYF. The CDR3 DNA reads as TGCGCCAGCAGCTTGGTGTCATCCCAAGAGACCCAGTACTTC.